Listed below are T cell receptor beta chains from one sample, sequenced in a study of response to subunit inactivated influenza vaccine. TCRdb fed the RT-PCR reads into MiXCR, producing one record per CDR3 protein. This table holds over 450,000 distinct CDR3 sequences, over 10% found once. The material was PBMCs from blood, obtained 40 to 50 days after vaccination. Every receptor here comes from a man aged 50 or older who received an inactivated influenza vaccine. The CDR3 runs from the conserved cysteine through the conserved F or W. A D gene is named only where the DNA matches it firmly. Only part of the rows carry a size: once, few, many, or a class if the clone is expanded.

v_call,d_call,clone_size,j_call,cdr3_length,cdr3_nt,cdr3_aa
TRBV3-1,.,.,TRBJ1-2,15,TGTGCCAGCAGCCAAGATCGGGGCCTCGGCTATGGCTACACCTTC,CASSQDRGLGYGYTF
TRBV11-2,TRBD2,few,TRBJ2-7,17,TGTGCCAGCAGCCAACCTGGAGCGGGAGGGCCCTTCTACGAGCAGTACTTC,CASSQPGAGGPFYEQYF
TRBV20-1,.,many,TRBJ2-5,12,TGCAGTGCTACCCCAGACCAAGAGACCCAGTACTTC,CSATPDQETQYF
TRBV2,.,many,TRBJ2-7,11,TGTGCCAGCAAGGCAGTCTACGAGCAGTACTTC,CASKAVYEQYF
TRBV12-3/TRBV12-4,.,few,TRBJ1-2,13,TGTGCCAGCAGGACAGCGGGGAACTATGGCTACACCTTC,CASRTAGNYGYTF
TRBV12-3/TRBV12-4,.,few,TRBJ1-6,15,TGTGCCAGCAGTTTAGATCGGGGTCTCGGTTCACCCCTCCACTTT,CASSLDRGLGSPLHF
TRBV10-2,.,.,TRBJ2-1,14,TGCGCCAGCAGTGAGCGGGGGGCCTGGAATGAGCAGTTCTTC,CASSERGAWNEQFF
TRBV2,.,.,TRBJ2-1,14,TGTGCCAGCAACGGGGTCTCCTCCTACAATGAGCAGTTCTTC,CASNGVSSYNEQFF
TRBV20-1,TRBD2,few,TRBJ2-7,12,TGCAGTGGTGCGGGGGGCCCCTACGAGCAGTACTTC,CSGAGGPYEQYF
TRBV12-3/TRBV12-4,.,many,TRBJ2-1,14,TGTGCCAGCAGTTGGGGGGGCCCTCGACATGAGCAGTTCTTC,CASSWGGPRHEQFF
TRBV4-3,TRBD2,.,TRBJ2-7,15,TGCGCCAGCAGCCAAGGTAGCGGGGGGGCCCTCGAGCAGTACTTC,CASSQGSGGALEQYF
TRBV6-5,.,few,TRBJ2-4,14,TGTGCCAGCAGTTGGATCAGGGGAGTCAACATTCAGTACTTC,CASSWIRGVNIQYF
TRBV28,.,.,TRBJ2-7,11,TGTGCCATCCGGGGTGTCTACGAGCAGTACTTC,CAIRGVYEQYF
TRBV18,TRBD2,few,TRBJ2-1,17,TGTGCCAGCTCGCCGGATGAGGGACTAGCAGCCTACAATGAGCAGTTCTTC,CASSPDEGLAAYNEQFF
TRBV14,.,.,TRBJ2-3,11,TGTGCCAGCAGCCAATGGGATACGCAGTATTTT,CASSQWDTQYF
TRBV6-1,TRBD2,many,TRBJ2-1,15,TGTGCCAGCAGAACGACGGGGGGGTCCTACAATGAGCAGTTCTTC,CASRTTGGSYNEQFF
TRBV20-1,TRBD1,few,TRBJ1-5,17,TGCAGTGCTAGTAGGACAGGGTTTAGTGATAGCAATCAGCCCCAGCATTTT,CSASRTGFSDSNQPQHF
TRBV16,TRBD2,.,TRBJ2-1,13,TGTGCCAGCAGCCAAGGACTAGCGGGTGAGCAGTTCTTC,CASSQGLAGEQFF
TRBV10-3,TRBD2,.,TRBJ2-3,16,TGTGCCATCAGTGATCGTGGCGGGAGGGGGACAGATACGCAGTATTTT,CAISDRGGRGTDTQYF
TRBV9,.,.,TRBJ2-5,14,TGTGCCAGCAGCGTACTACCTGGCAGGGAGACCCAGTACTTC,CASSVLPGRETQYF
TRBV20-1,TRBD2,few,TRBJ2-1,17,TGCAGTGCTAGAGATCCGCTAGCGGGAGACCCCTACAATGAGCAGTTCTTC,CSARDPLAGDPYNEQFF
TRBV4-2,TRBD2,.,TRBJ2-1,18,TGTGCCAGCAGCCAAGGGCCCTGGGGACTAGCGGGTACGTCTGAGCAGTTCTTC,CASSQGPWGLAGTSEQFF
TRBV10-3,TRBD1,.,TRBJ1-2,13,TGTGCCATCAGCAAGACAGGGGACTATGGCTACACCTTC,CAISKTGDYGYTF
TRBV12-3/TRBV12-4,.,many,TRBJ2-3,15,TGTGCCAGCAGTTTAACCGGACCAGGGACAGATACGCAGTATTTT,CASSLTGPGTDTQYF
TRBV20-1,.,.,TRBJ2-2,14,TGCAGTGCGTTCCTTAGCAGGGCCGCCGGGGAGCTGTTTTTT,CSAFLSRAAGELFF
TRBV7-8,TRBD1,many,TRBJ2-7,15,TGTGCCAGCAGCTTAGGGGGGACAGAGACCTACGAGCAGTACTTC,CASSLGGTETYEQYF
TRBV29-1,.,many,TRBJ2-2,16,TGCAGCGTTGAAGATCGCGGGCAGGGGAACACCGGGGAGCTGTTTTTT,CSVEDRGQGNTGELFF
TRBV6-5,TRBD1,few,TRBJ2-4,15,TGTGCCAGCAGTTACACTCTTGGGACAGGGAACATTCAGTACTTC,CASSYTLGTGNIQYF
TRBV20-1,TRBD2,.,TRBJ2-3,16,TGCAGTGCCCTCAAGCATCGGGGGGGCGAGGCAGATACGCAGTATTTT,CSALKHRGGEADTQYF
TRBV12-3/TRBV12-4,.,few,TRBJ2-5,14,TGTGCCAGCAGTTTTCCCGGGCGAGGGGAGACCCAGTACTTC,CASSFPGRGETQYF
TRBV10-3,.,many,TRBJ2-7,15,TGTGCCATCAGTGAGTCTGGGGCGAGCTCCTACGAGCAGTACTTC,CAISESGASSYEQYF
TRBV28,.,many,TRBJ1-4,15,TGTGCCAGCACTTACGAGGACGGATGGAATGAAAAACTGTTTTTT,CASTYEDGWNEKLFF
TRBV5-6,TRBD2,few,TRBJ2-6,17,TGTGCCAGCAGCTTGGTGGGGGGGAGCCCTGGGGCCAACGTCCTGACTTTC,CASSLVGGSPGANVLTF
TRBV4-1,.,many,TRBJ1-6,13,TGCGCCAGCAGCCTCGGACTCAATTCACCCCTCCACTTT,CASSLGLNSPLHF
TRBV12-3/TRBV12-4,TRBD1,few,TRBJ1-4,14,TGTGCCAGCAGCACCGGGACAGGGCGGGAAAAACTGTTTTTT,CASSTGTGREKLFF
TRBV5-1,.,many,TRBJ2-1,14,TGCGCCAGCAGCTTGAACGTAGGGTACAATGAGCAGTTCTTC,CASSLNVGYNEQFF
TRBV5-1,.,.,TRBJ1-1,15,TGCGCCAGCAGCTTGGGGGCAGGGAAGGACACTGAAGCTTTCTTT,CASSLGAGKDTEAFF
TRBV10-3,TRBD2,few,TRBJ2-5,14,TGTGCCATCAGCGGGACTAGCGGAAAAGAGACCCAGTACTTC,CAISGTSGKETQYF
TRBV29-1,.,.,TRBJ2-5,14,TGCAGCGTCGAAAAGGGGCGTAGGGGAGAGACCCAGTACTTC,CSVEKGRRGETQYF
TRBV20-1,.,few,TRBJ1-1,15,TGCAGTGCTAGAGATTCGGCAGGGGTAGGGACTGAAGCTTTCTTT,CSARDSAGVGTEAFF
TRBV5-1,.,many,TRBJ2-3,15,TGCGCCAGCAGCTTGGAACAGGGCCACACAGATACGCAGTATTTT,CASSLEQGHTDTQYF
TRBV4-3,.,.,TRBJ2-2,13,TGCGCCAGCAGCAAGTCGACTTCTGGGGAGCTGTTTTTT,CASSKSTSGELFF
TRBV29-1,TRBD2,few,TRBJ2-2,14,TGCAGCGTAGATAGCGGGAGGGACACCGGGGAGCTGTTTTTT,CSVDSGRDTGELFF
TRBV4-1,.,few,TRBJ1-2,14,TGCGCCAGCAGCCATGAGGGTCTTAACTATGGCTACACCTTC,CASSHEGLNYGYTF
TRBV10-3,.,few,TRBJ2-5,13,TGTGCCATCAGTGCGACACCCCAAGAGACCCAGTACTTC,CAISATPQETQYF
TRBV20-1,.,few,TRBJ1-1,11,TGCAGTGCCACGAAAATGACATCCTCCCTCTTT,CSATKMTSSLF
TRBV6-2/TRBV6-3,TRBD2,few,TRBJ2-7,14,TGTGCCAGCAGAGCGACTAGCGGGAGTTACGAGCAGTACTTC,CASRATSGSYEQYF
TRBV7-9,TRBD1,few,TRBJ1-1,16,TGTGCCAGCAGTCTCCCAGGGGGCGTGAGAGGCACTGAAGCTTTCTTT,CASSLPGGVRGTEAFF
TRBV28,.,many,TRBJ2-1,13,TGTGCCAGCAGACGGAGCTCCTACAATGAGCAGTTCTTC,CASRRSSYNEQFF
TRBV11-2,.,.,TRBJ2-1,13,TGTGCCAGCAGCTTATTACGCCGCAATGAGCAGTTCTTC,CASSLLRRNEQFF
TRBV12-3/TRBV12-4,TRBD2,.,TRBJ2-1,15,TGTGCCAGCAGTCCCTTGGTACTAGCGGGGGCTCTCCGGGTCTTC,CASSPLVLAGALRVF
TRBV20-1,TRBD1,.,TRBJ2-3,17,TGCTGTGCTAGAGATCCCCGGACAGGGACGACTGTGGATACGCAGTATTTT,CCARDPRTGTTVDTQYF
TRBV7-2,.,many,TRBJ2-7,15,TGTGCCAGCAGCTTAGATGGCGGTGGCTCCTACGAGCAGTACTTC,CASSLDGGGSYEQYF
TRBV28,.,few,TRBJ2-7,13,TGTGCCAGCAGTCGAGGACAGCCCGACGAGCAGTACTTC,CASSRGQPDEQYF
TRBV20-1,.,many,TRBJ1-6,14,TGCAGTGCTAGAGTCGGGGCCAGTAATTCACCCCTCCACTTT,CSARVGASNSPLHF